The 32 T cell receptor beta chains below all came from one sample that was sequenced in a study of T-cell memory formation after mild COVID-19. A single record per CDR3 protein comes from TCRdb applying MiXCR to the 5' RACE reads. The sample includes about 290,000 distinct CDR3 sequences, approximately 15% of them seen just once. Sample: PBMCs or a T cell subset sorted from them (not recorded which). The receptors here all came from a man between 18 and 35 years old who had mild COVID-19 (a few samples of this study predate the infection). Cell type and time point are not known.

The CDR3 loop is CASSLTSGTGSYEQYF. In DNA form, the CDR3 reads TGTGCCAGCAGTTTAACCTCCGGGACAGGATCCTACGAGCAGTACTTC. The V and J genes are TRBV27 and TRBJ2-7; 8 nucleotides align to TRBD1. Germline trimming cut 2 bases from V and 1 base from J; bases unmatched to any gene: 7. CDR1 and CDR2 from the germline V gene are MNHEY and SMNVEV (reference sequence). CDR3 length equals 16 residues.

The chain is built from TRBV6-5 and TRBJ2-1, with 9 positions matching TRBD1. CDR3 length equals 15 residues. The germline V gene encodes CDR1 MNHEY and CDR2 SVGAGI. Trimming at V came to 0 bases and at J to 8 bases, leaving 5 bases not matched to a gene. The CDR3 DNA reads as TGTGCCAGCAGTTACTCCGGGACAGGGCGGGATGAGCAGTTCTTC. The encoded protein is CASSYSGTGRDEQFF.

The V and J genes are TRBV20-1 and TRBJ2-1; TRBD2 matches at 11 bases. With 5 bases clipped from V and 3 bases from J, the junction kept 3 bases outside the gene matches. This CDR3 region has 14 residues. Per germline, CDR1 DFQATT and CDR2 SNEGSKA (reference sequence). CDR3 sequence reads: CSAGLAGGYNEQFF. For the CDR3, the DNA is TGCAGTGCTGGGCTAGCGGGGGGCTACAATGAGCAGTTCTTC.

This chain uses TRBV4-2 with TRBJ1-4; D gene unclear. Trimming stripped 0 bases from V and 0 bases from J, with 14 bases between. The CDR3 totals 18 residues. CDR1 is LGHNA, CDR2 YNFKEQ, per germline. This CDR3 is CASSQDPPSSATNEKLFF. The DNA for the CDR3 is TGTGCCAGCAGCCAAGATCCCCCCAGCTCGGCAACTAATGAAAAACTGTTTTTT.

This clonotype was detected ten times or more. The chain links TRBV2 to TRBJ2-7; TRBD2 might be the D (6 bases). Trimming removed 8 bases at V and 4 bases at J, with 18 bases between. From germline, CDR1 is SNHLY and CDR2 FYNNEI. This CDR3 spans 14 amino acids. Written as DNA, the CDR3 is TGTGCCAGCGCGGGGAGTGGAAGGTTTTACGAGCAGTACGTC. Translation: CASAGSGRFYEQYV.

In its sample, this clonotype was seen a few times. V gene TRBV12-3 or TRBV12-4 combines with J gene TRBJ1-2; 8 bases are a match to TRBD1. V was clipped by 7 bases and J by 8 bases; unmatched bases: 9. This CDR3 has 13 amino acids. CDR3 residues: CASTQQGASGYTF. The CDR3 DNA reads as TGTGCCAGCACCCAGCAGGGGGCTAGCGGCTACACCTTC.

As regards this clonotype: A read error may be the cause here, since a much bigger clone is one base away. This sequence joins TRBV7-9 and TRBJ2-1; D not resolved. Trimming left V 2 bases short and J 7 bases short, with 3 bases between. CDR1 is SEHNR and CDR2 is FQNEAQ in the germline V gene (reference sequence). This CDR3 comprises 11 residues. The CDR3 DNA reads as TGTGCCAGCAGCTTAAAAAATGAGCAGTTCTTC. Translating it yields CASSLKNEQFF.

A single count supports this clonotype. The chain recombines TRBV7-2 with TRBJ1-2; D unclear. Trimming removed 6 bases at V and 6 bases at J, with 2 bases between. This CDR3 contains 9 residues. Germline-derived CDR1 and CDR2 are SGHTA and FQGNSA. The CDR3 region has the DNA TGTGCCAGCAGAGATGGCTACACCTTC. Translation gives CASRDGYTF.

The chain links TRBV19 to TRBJ1-6; TRBD1 might be the D (5 bases). The CDR3 has 14 amino acids. Germline V gene sequence: CDR1 LNHDA, CDR2 SQIVND (reference sequence). Trimming took 7 bases from V and 7 from J, leaving 14 bases between them. The CDR3 nucleotides read TGTGCCAGTATGGAGGGGAGTAGCAATTCACCCCTCCACTTT. This translates into CASMEGSSNSPLHF.

This rearrangement joins TRBV3-1 to TRBJ1-1; no clear D. The CDR3 length is 14 residues. Deletions cut 5 bases from V and 4 bases from J, with 14 bases between. Germline V gene lookup returns CDR1 LGHDT and CDR2 YNNKEL (reference sequence). CDR3 nucleotide sequence: TGTGCCAGCAGCACGAGACGGGGAGGCACTGAAGCTTTCTTT. It is translated as CASSTRRGGTEAFF.

V gene TRBV2 combines with J gene TRBJ1-5; D remains unclear. Between the trimmed V and J ends, which lost 5 bases and 0 bases, there was a span of 14 bases. The germline V gene has CDR1 SNHLY and CDR2 FYNNEI. CDR3 length: 16 amino acids. The CDR3 DNA reads as TGTGCCAGCAGTTACGCTGCGGCGTATAGCAATCAGCCCCAGCATTTT. Amino acids: CASSYAAAYSNQPQHF. Together with reference TRBV2 and TRBJ1-5, the CDR3 gives the full variable domain: EPEVTQTPSHQVTQMGQEVILRCVPISNHLYFYWYRQILGQKVEFLVSFYNNEISEKSEIFDDQFSVERPDGSNFTLKIRSTKLEDSAMYFCASSYAAAYSNQPQHFGDGTRLSIL.

This clonotype has more than one count but fewer than ten. V is TRBV20-1 and J is TRBJ1-1; 12 bases match TRBD1. Losses at the gene ends were 0 bases for V and 0 bases for J; bases not matched to a gene: 5. Germline CDR1 is DFQATT and CDR2 is SNEGSKA (reference sequence). The CDR3 is made up of 17 amino acids. CDR3 coding DNA: TGCAGTGCTAGAGAGTGGGACAGGGGGCGATTGAACACTGAAGCTTTCTTT. Translated: CSAREWDRGRLNTEAFF.

V usage is TRBV20-1 and J usage is TRBJ2-7; 7 positions match TRBD1. Germline CDR1 DFQATT, CDR2 SNEGSKA (reference sequence). V lost 1 base and J lost 3; bases outside the gene matches: 0. This CDR3 is 12 amino acids long. The CDR3 region is CSARGDSYEQYV. The CDR3 DNA reads as TGCAGTGCTAGAGGGGACAGCTACGAGCAGTACGTC.

This clonotype was observed at least ten times. The J gene is TRBJ1-2, the V gene TRBV20-1; 9 bases map to TRBD1. This CDR3 comprises 14 residues. Germline V gene data show CDR1 as DFQATT and CDR2 as SNEGSKA (reference sequence). After removal of 6 bases from V and 8 bases from J, the junction contained 13 bases not matched to a gene. The CDR3 region is CSAKGQGPMQGYTF. In DNA, the CDR3 is TGCAGTGCCAAAGGACAGGGGCCAATGCAGGGCTACACCTTC.

This chain connects TRBV4-2 to TRBJ2-5; D tentatively reads TRBD1 or TRBD2 (6 bases each). CDR1 LGHNA and CDR2 YNFKEQ come from the germline V gene. V lost 5 bases and J 1 base, leaving 14 bases between the germline ends. The CDR3 extends over 15 amino acids. CDR3 in DNA: TGTGCCAGCAGCTTACAAGGGGGGACCCAAGAGACCCAGTACTTC. Amino acids: CASSLQGGTQETQYF.

The V and J genes are TRBV11-2 and TRBJ2-2; tentatively, D is TRBD1 or TRBD2 (5 bases each). This CDR3 contains 16 residues. Germline values: CDR1 SGHAT, CDR2 FQNNGV. V was cut by 6 bases and J by 3 bases, with 17 bases left in between. The CDR3 sequence is CASRYPGRKDTGELFF. The CDR3 nucleotides are TGTGCCAGCAGGTACCCGGGGCGGAAGGACACCGGGGAGCTGTTTTTT.

The gene calls are TRBV6-2 or TRBV6-3 and TRBJ1-1, with a tentative D call TRBD1 (5 bases). Germline V gene lookup returns CDR1 MNHEY and CDR2 SVGEGT. This CDR3 is built from 13 residues. Trimming removed 7 bases at V and 3 bases at J, with 12 bases between. The CDR3 protein is CASTLQGYTEAFF. CDR3 bases: TGTGCCAGCACCCTTCAGGGATACACTGAAGCTTTCTTT.

This clonotype was seen only a few times. The chain has TRBV20-1 and TRBJ2-3, with D tentatively TRBD1 or TRBD2 (6 bases each). V was cut by 3 bases and J by 2 bases, with 9 bases left in between. Germline V CDR1 and CDR2: DFQATT, SNEGSKA (reference sequence). There are 13 residues in the CDR3. The CDR3 loop reads CSASGGPTDTQYF. CDR3 sequence (DNA): TGCAGTGCTAGTGGGGGGCCCACAGATACGCAGTATTTT.

This clonotype turned up a few times. The chain's CDR3 is CATDPGTGELFF. CDR3 DNA sequence: TGTGCCACCGACCCGGGCACCGGGGAGCTGTTTTTT. The V call is TRBV6-2 or TRBV6-3, the J call TRBJ2-2, with unresolved D. Germline CDR1 is MNHEY and CDR2 is SVGEGT. The CDR3 covers 12 residues. Between the trimmed V and J ends, which lost 10 bases and 4 bases, there was a span of 10 bases.

A few counts support this clonotype. This chain links TRBV12-3 or TRBV12-4 with TRBJ1-2; 7 positions match TRBD1. The CDR3 has 14 amino acids. J lost 0 bases, V lost 6 bases, and 4 bases had no gene match. The CDR3 sequence: CASSQTGTNYGYTF. The DNA for the CDR3 is TGTGCCAGCAGCCAGACAGGGACTAACTATGGCTACACCTTC.

With regard to this clonotype: Relative to the germline gene, one junction end is altered; a read error may explain this. The chain recombines TRBV7-9 with TRBJ1-5; 7 positions agree with TRBD1. CDR3 length: 15 amino acids. CDR1 is SEHNR and CDR2 is FQNEAQ in the germline V gene (reference sequence). The CDR3 DNA follows: TGTGCCAGCAGCCCAACAGGGGTTCTGAATCAGCACCAGCATTTT. Translation: CASSPTGVLNQHQHF.

This clonotype was seen only a few times. The gene calls are TRBV18 and TRBJ2-3; D might be TRBD2 (6 bases). Germline assignment: CDR1 KGHSH and CDR2 LQKENI. V lost 2 bases to trimming and J lost 2 bases, with 11 bases between them. This CDR3 spans 15 amino acids. CDR3 sequence reads: CASSPTGGYTDTQYF. The CDR3 DNA reads as TGTGCCAGCTCACCAACCGGAGGGTACACAGATACGCAGTATTTT.

Many counts were recorded for this clonotype. In nucleotides, the CDR3 is TGTGCCAGCAGCTTACTCAATGAGCAGTTCTTC. Its translation: CASSLLNEQFF. The V gene is TRBV7-8, the J gene TRBJ2-1; D remains ambiguous. With 2 bases removed from V and 6 bases from J, the gap between germline ends came to 2 bases. Per the germline V gene, CDR1 is SGHVS and CDR2 is FQNEAQ. The CDR3 consists of 11 residues. Complete variable domain (other parts from reference TRBV7-8 and TRBJ2-1): GAGVSQSPRYKVAKRGQDVALRCDPISGHVSLFWYQQALGQGPEFLTYFQNEAQLDKSGLPSDRFFAERPEGSVSTLKIQRTQQEDSAVYLCASSLLNEQFFGPGTRLTVL.

This sequence joins TRBV2 and TRBJ1-5; D remains unclear. V lost 7 bases and J 0 bases, leaving 10 bases between the germline ends. Germline CDR1 SNHLY, CDR2 FYNNEI. CDR3 length equals 14 residues. CDR3 loop: CASTQDSSNQPQHF. The CDR3 nucleotides read TGTGCCAGCACCCAAGATAGTAGCAATCAGCCCCAGCATTTT.

The chain's CDR3 is CASSQDGGNYGYTF. In DNA, the CDR3 is TGTGCCAGCAGCCAAGATGGGGGCAATTATGGCTACACCTTC. V and J are TRBV4-2 and TRBJ1-2, with D tentatively TRBD1 (6 bases). This CDR3 region has 14 residues. Germline V gene lookup returns CDR1 LGHNA and CDR2 YNFKEQ. Trimming left V 0 bases short and J 5 bases short, with 10 bases between.

This clonotype was detected many times. The chain employs TRBV5-6 and TRBJ2-1; 9 bases are a match to TRBD2. Germline CDR1 is SGHDT and CDR2 is YYEEEE. The length of the CDR3 is 16 residues. V lost 0 bases to trimming and J lost 7 bases; unmatched junction nucleotides: 8. The CDR3 sequence is CASSLAPAGGGNEQFF. CDR3 in DNA: TGTGCCAGCAGCTTGGCCCCAGCGGGGGGTGGAAATGAGCAGTTCTTC.

This clonotype occurred a few times. The chain couples TRBV10-1 to TRBJ2-2; the D is unclear. The CDR3 length is 14 residues. Trimming pared 4 bases from V and 0 bases from J, leaving 6 bases between. Per germline, CDR1 WNHNN and CDR2 SYGVQD (reference sequence). In DNA, the CDR3 is TGCGCCAGCAGTGTTAGGGCGAACACCGGGGAGCTGTTTTTT. It translates to CASSVRANTGELFF.

The J gene is TRBJ2-1, the V gene TRBV7-9, with 12 nucleotides matching TRBD2. The CDR3 consists of 20 residues. The V gene end was trimmed by 5 bases and the J gene end by 4 bases; junction bases not matched to a gene: 18. Germline CDR1 reads SEHNR; CDR2 reads FQNEAQ (reference sequence). CDR3 bases: TGTGCCAGCAGCCAGGTTCAACCGTCGACTAGCGGGGGCCCTTACAATGAGCAGTTCTTC. This translates into CASSQVQPSTSGGPYNEQFF. Full variable domain (rest looked up from reference TRBV7-9 and TRBJ2-1): DTGVSQNPRHKITKRGQNVTFRCDPISEHNRLYWYRQTLGQGPEFLTYFQNEAQLEKSRLLSDRFSAERPKGSFSTLEIQRTEQGDSAMYLCASSQVQPSTSGGPYNEQFFGPGTRLTVL.

This clonotype occurred many times. The V call is TRBV15, the J call TRBJ2-3; no reliable D call. V was clipped by 0 bases and J by 6 bases, with 4 bases between them. The CDR3 has 12 residues. CDR1 is LNHNV, CDR2 YYDKDF, per germline (reference sequence). Here the CDR3 DNA reads TGTGCCACCAGCAGAGATCAGGATACGCAGTATTTT. Residues: CATSRDQDTQYF.

The rearrangement links TRBV9 to TRBJ1-1; possible D gene TRBD1, 6 bases. The CDR3 has 14 residues. CDR1 is SGDLS, CDR2 YYNGEE, per germline. The V and J ends lost 1 base and 2 bases respectively, with 9 bases between them. The CDR3 coding sequence is TGTGCCAGCAGCGTAACAGGGTCTAACACTGAAGCTTTCTTT. Amino acid sequence: CASSVTGSNTEAFF. The whole variable domain, remainder taken from reference TRBV9 and TRBJ1-1, is DSGVTQTPKHLITATGQRVTLRCSPRSGDLSVYWYQQSLDQGLQFLIQYYNGEERAKGNILERFSAQQFPDLHSELNLSSLELGDSALYFCASSVTGSNTEAFFGQGTRLTVV.

The chain couples TRBV6-5 to TRBJ2-1; 7 bases are a match to TRBD2. The V gene's germline CDR1 is MNHEY and CDR2 SVGAGI. The CDR3 extends over 14 amino acids. Trimming cost V 7 bases and J 0 bases; bases outside gene matches: 3. This chain's CDR3 is CASTIAGSYNEQFF. In DNA, the CDR3 is TGTGCCAGCACCATAGCGGGCTCCTACAATGAGCAGTTCTTC.

This rearrangement joins TRBV6-5 to TRBJ1-2, with TRBD1 matching 8 bases. V shed 5 bases and J 4 bases; nucleotides not matched to a gene: 6. The CDR3 runs to 14 residues. From germline, CDR1 is MNHEY and CDR2 SVGAGI. The CDR3 nucleotides read TGTGCCAGCAGTGACAGGGGACGGGGCTATGGCTACACCTTC. The encoded protein is CASSDRGRGYGYTF.